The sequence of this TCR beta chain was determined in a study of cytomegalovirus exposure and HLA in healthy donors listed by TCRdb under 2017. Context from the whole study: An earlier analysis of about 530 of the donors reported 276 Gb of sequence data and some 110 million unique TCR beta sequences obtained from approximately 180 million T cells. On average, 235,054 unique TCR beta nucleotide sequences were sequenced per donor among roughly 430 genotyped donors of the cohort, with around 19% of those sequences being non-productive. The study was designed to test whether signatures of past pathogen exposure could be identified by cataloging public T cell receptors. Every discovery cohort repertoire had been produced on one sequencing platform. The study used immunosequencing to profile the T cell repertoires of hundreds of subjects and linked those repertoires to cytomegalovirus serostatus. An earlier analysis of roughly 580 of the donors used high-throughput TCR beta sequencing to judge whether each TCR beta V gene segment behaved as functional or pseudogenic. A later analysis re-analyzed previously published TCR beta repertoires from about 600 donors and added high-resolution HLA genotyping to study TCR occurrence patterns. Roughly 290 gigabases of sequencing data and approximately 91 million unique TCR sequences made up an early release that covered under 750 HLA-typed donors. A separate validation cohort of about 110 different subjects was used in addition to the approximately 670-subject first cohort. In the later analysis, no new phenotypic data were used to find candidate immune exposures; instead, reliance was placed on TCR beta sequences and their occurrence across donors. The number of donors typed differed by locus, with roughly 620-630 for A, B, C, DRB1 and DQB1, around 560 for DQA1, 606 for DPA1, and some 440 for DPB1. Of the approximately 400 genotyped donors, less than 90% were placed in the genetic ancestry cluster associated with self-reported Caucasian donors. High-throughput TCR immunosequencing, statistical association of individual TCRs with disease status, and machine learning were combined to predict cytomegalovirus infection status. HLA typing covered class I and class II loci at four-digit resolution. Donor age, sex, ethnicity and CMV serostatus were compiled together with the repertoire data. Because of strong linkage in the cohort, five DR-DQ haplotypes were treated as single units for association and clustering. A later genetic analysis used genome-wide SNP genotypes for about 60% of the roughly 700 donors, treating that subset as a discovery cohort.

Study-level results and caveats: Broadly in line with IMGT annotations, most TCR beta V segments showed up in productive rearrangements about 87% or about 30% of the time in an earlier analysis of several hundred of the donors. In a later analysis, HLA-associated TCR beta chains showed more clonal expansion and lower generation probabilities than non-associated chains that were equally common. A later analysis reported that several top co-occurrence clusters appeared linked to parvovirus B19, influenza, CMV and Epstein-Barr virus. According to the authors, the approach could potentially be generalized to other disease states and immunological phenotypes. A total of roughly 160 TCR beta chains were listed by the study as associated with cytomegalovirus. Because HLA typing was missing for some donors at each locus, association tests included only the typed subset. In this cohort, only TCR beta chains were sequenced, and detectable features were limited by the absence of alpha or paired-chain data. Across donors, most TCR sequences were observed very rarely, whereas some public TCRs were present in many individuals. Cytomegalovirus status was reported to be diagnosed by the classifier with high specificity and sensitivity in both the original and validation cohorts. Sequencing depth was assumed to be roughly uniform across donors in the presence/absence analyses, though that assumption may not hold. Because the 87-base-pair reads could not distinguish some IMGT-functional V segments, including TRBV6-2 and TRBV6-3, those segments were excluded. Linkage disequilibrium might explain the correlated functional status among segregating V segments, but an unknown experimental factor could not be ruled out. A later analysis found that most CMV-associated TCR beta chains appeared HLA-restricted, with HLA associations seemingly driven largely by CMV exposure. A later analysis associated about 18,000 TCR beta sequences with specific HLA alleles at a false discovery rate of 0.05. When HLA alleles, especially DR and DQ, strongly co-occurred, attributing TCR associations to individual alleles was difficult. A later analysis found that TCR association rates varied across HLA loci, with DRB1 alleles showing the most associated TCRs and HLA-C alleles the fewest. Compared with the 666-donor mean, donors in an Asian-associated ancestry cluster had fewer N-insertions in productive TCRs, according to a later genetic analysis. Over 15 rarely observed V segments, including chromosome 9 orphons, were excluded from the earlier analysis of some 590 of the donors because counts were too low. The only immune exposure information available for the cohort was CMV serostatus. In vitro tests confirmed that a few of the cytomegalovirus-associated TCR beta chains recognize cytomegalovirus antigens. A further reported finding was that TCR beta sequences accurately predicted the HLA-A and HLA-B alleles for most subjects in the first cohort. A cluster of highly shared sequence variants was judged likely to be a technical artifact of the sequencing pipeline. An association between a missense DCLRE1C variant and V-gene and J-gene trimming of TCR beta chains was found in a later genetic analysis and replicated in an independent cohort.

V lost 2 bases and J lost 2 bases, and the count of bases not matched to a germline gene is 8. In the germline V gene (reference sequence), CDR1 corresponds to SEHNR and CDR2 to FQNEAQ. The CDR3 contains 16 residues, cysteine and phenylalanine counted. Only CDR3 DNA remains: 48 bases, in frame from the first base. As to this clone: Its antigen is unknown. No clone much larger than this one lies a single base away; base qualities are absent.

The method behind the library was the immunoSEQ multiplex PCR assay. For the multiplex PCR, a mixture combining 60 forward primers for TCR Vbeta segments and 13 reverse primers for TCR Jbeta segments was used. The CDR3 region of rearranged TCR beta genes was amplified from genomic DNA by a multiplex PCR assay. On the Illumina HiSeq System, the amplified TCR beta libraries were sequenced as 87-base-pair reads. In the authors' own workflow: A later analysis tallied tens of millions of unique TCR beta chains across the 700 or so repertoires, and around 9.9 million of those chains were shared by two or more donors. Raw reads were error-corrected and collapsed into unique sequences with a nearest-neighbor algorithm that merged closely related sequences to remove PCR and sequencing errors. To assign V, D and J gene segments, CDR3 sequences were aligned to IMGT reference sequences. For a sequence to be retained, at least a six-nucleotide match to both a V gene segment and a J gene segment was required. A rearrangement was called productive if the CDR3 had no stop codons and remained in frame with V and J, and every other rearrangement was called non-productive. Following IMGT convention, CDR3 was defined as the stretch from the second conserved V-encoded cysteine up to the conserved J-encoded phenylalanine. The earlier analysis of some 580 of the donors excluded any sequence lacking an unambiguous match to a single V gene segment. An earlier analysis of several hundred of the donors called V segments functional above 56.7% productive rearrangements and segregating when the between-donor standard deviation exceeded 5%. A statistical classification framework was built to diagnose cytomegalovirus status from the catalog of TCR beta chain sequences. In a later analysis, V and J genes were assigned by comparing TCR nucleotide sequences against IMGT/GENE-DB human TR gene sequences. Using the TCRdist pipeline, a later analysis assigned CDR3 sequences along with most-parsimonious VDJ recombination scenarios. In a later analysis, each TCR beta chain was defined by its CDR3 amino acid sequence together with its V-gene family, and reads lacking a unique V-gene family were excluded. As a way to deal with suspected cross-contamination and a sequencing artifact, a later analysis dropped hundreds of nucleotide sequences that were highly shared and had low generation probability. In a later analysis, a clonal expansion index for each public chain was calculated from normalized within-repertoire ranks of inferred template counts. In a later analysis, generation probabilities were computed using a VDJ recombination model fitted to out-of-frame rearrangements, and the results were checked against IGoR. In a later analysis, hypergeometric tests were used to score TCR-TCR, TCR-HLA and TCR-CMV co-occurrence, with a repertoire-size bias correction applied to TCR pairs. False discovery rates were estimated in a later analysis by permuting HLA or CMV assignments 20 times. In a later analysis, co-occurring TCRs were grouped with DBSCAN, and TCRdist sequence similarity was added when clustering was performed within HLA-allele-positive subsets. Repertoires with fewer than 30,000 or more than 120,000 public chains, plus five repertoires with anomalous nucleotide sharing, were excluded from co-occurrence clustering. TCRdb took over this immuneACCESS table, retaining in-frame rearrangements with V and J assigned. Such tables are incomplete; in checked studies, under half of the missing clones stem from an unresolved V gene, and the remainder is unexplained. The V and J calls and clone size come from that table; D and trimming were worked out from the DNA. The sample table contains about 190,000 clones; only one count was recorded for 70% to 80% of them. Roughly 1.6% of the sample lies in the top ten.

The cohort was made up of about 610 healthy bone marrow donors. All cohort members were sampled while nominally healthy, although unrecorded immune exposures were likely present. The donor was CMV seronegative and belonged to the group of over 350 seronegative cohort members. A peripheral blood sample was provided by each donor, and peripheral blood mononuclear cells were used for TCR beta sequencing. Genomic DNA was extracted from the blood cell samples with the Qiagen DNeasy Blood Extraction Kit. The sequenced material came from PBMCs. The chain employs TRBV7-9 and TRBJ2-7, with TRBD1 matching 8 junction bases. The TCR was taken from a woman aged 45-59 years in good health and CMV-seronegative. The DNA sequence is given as TGTGCCAGCAGCTTACCGACCGGGACAGGAGCCTACGAGCAGTACTTC. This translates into CASSLPTGTGAYEQYF.